These 5 T cell receptor beta chains originate from one sample sequenced in a study of shared clonotypes between healthy human individuals. The assay was immunoSEQ multiplex PCR, and TCRdb's table has in-frame clones only and misses some. The repertoire includes around 700,000 clones, 72% of them detected once, and approximately 2% sits in the top ten. Sample: memory CD4+ T cells sorted from blood. Subset described: CD45RA-negative fraction. These receptor sequences come from a woman younger than 45 in good health.

V gene TRBV19 combines with J gene TRBJ2-2; 9 bases line up with TRBD2. V was pared by 5 bases and J by 5 bases, with 15 bases of the junction left unmatched. CDR3 size: 18 residues. CDR1 LNHDA and CDR2 SQIVND come from the germline V gene (reference sequence). The CDR3 loop is CASSFRFSGRGDTGELFF. Here the CDR3 DNA reads TGTGCCAGTAGTTTTCGGTTTAGCGGGAGAGGGGATACCGGGGAGCTGTTTTTT. Filled out from reference TRBV19 and TRBJ2-2, the complete variable domain reads DGGITQSPKYLFRKEGQNVTLSCEQNLNHDAMYWYRQDPGQGLRLIYYSQIVNDFQKGDIAEGYSVSREKKESFPLTVTSAQKNPTAFYLCASSFRFSGRGDTGELFFGEGSRLTVL.

The chain has TRBV28 and TRBJ1-4; the D gene is possibly TRBD1 (5 bases). CDR1 is MDHEN, CDR2 SYDVKM, per germline. V lost 6 bases, J lost 5 bases, and 13 bases lay in between. The CDR3 consists of 14 residues. CDR3 nucleotides: TGTGCCAGCAGCTCACAGGACTGGAATGAAAAACTGTTTTTT. Protein: CASSSQDWNEKLFF. The full variable domain, in which reference TRBV28 and TRBJ1-4 provide the parts outside the CDR3, is DVKVTQSSRYLVKRTGEKVFLECVQDMDHENMFWYRQDPGLGLRLIYFSYDVKMKEKGDIPEGYSVSREKKERFSLILESASTNQTSMYLCASSSQDWNEKLFFGSGTQLSVL.

This clone has at least ten counts. The CDR3 nucleotides are TGTGCCATCGCCGCACCGCGAACAGGGGTTCGCTATGGCTACACCTTC. Protein sequence: CAIAAPRTGVRYGYTF. The chain recombines TRBV10-3 with TRBJ1-2, with TRBD1 identical over 7 bases. The CDR3 has 16 amino acids. CDR1 and CDR2 (germline): ENHRY, SYGVKD. Germline trimming cut 8 bases from V and 4 bases from J; bases unmatched to any gene: 16.

The chain couples TRBV7-2 to TRBJ2-1; the D gene is possibly TRBD2 (5 bases). The CDR3 spans 15 residues. Germline loops: CDR1 SGHTA, CDR2 FQGNSA. Trimming cost V 4 bases and J 10 bases, with 20 bases left between them. CDR3 protein: CASSSQADGEGEQFF. The CDR3 DNA reads TGTGCCAGCAGCTCCCAGGCTGACGGAGAGGGAGAGCAGTTCTTC.

The V call is TRBV7-3, the J call TRBJ1-1, with 8 nucleotides matching TRBD1. Trimming took 5 bases from V and 4 from J; bases not matched to a gene: 3. The CDR3 runs to 13 residues. From germline, CDR1 is SGHTA and CDR2 FQGTGA. CDR3 DNA: TGTGCCAGCAGCCCAGGGGGCGGCACTGAAGCTTTCTTT. Residues: CASSPGGGTEAFF.